This TCR beta chain was sequenced in a study of response to subunit inactivated influenza vaccine. Study-wide findings and caveats: Only a handful of new T cells, the authors suggested, are recruited with each seasonal influenza vaccination.

This clonotype showed up many times. Its specificity is unknown. This CDR3 region has 13 residues. Germline CDR1 is SGHRS and CDR2 is YFSETQ. Between the trimmed V and J ends, which lost 0 bases and 7 bases, there was a span of 8 bases. From the RT-PCR reads, TCRdb called clonotypes with MiXCR, one entry per CDR3 protein. Here the sample spans about 190,000 distinct CDR3 sequences, around 15% being singletons. The chain links TRBV5-1 to TRBJ2-1, with a weak D call TRBD2 (5 bases). The source is a middle-aged man who received an inactivated influenza vaccine. The specimen comprised CD8+ T cells sorted from PBMCs, sampled 5 days after vaccination. The CDR3 reads CASSLVRVNEQFF. CDR3 nucleotide sequence: TGCGCCAGCAGCTTGGTGAGGGTTAATGAGCAGTTCTTC. Looking up the rest from reference TRBV5-1 and TRBJ2-1 gives the full variable domain: KAGVTQTPRYLIKTRGQQVTLSCSPISGHRSVSWYQQTPGQGLQFLFEYFSETQRNKGNFPGRFSGRQFSNSRSEMNVSTLELGDSALYLCASSLVRVNEQFFGPGTRLTVL.